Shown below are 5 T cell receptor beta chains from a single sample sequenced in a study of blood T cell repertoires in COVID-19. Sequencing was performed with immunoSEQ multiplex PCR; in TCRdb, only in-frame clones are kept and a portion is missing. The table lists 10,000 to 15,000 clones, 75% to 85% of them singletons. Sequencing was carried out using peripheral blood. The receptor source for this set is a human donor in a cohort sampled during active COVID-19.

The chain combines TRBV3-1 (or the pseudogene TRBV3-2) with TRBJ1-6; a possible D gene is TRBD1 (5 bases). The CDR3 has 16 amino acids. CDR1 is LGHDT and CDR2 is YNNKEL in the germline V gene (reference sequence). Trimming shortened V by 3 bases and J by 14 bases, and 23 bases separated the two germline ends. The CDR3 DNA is TGTGCCAGCAGCCAGCAAAGGGGAACAGGTCCCCAAGCCCTCCACTTT. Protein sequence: CASSQQRGTGPQALHF.

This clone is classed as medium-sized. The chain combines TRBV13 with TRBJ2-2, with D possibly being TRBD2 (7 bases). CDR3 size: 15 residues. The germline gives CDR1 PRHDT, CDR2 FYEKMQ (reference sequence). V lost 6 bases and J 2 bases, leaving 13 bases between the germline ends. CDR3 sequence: CASRWRGTNTGELFF. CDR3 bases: TGTGCCAGCAGATGGCGGGGGACAAACACCGGGGAGCTGTTTTTT.

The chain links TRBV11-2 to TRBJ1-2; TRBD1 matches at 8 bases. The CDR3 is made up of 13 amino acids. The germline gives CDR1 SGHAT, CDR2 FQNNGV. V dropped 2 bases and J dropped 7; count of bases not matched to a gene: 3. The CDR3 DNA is TGTGCCAGCAGCTTAACAGGGGGGGGTGGCTACACCTTC. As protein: CASSLTGGGGYTF. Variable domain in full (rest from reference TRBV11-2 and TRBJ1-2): EAGVAQSPRYKIIEKRQSVAFWCNPISGHATLYWYQQILGQGPKLLIQFQNNGVVDDSQLPKDRFSAERLKGVDSTLKIQPAKLEDSAVYLCASSLTGGGGYTFGSGTRLTVV.

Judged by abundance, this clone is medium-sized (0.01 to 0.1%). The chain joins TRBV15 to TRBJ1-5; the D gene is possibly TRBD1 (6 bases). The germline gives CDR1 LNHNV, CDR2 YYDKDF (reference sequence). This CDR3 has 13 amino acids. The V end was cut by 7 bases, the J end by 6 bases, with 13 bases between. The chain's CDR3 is CATKARGLQPQHF. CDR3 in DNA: TGTGCCACCAAGGCCAGGGGCCTTCAGCCCCAGCATTTT.

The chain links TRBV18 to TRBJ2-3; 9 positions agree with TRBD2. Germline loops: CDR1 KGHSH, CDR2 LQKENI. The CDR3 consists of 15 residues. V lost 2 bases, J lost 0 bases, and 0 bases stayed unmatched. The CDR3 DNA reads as TGTGCCAGCTCACCAACTAGCGGGAGCACAGATACGCAGTATTTT. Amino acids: CASSPTSGSTDTQYF.